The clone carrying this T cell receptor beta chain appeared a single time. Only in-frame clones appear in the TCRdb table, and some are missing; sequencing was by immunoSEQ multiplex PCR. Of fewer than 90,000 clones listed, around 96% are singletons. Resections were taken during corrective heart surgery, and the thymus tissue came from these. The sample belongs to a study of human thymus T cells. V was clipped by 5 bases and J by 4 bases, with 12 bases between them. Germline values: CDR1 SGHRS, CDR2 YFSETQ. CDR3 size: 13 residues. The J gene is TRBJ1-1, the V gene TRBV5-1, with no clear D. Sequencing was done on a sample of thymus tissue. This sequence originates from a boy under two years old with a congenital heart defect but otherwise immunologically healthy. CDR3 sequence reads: CASRGDWATEAFF. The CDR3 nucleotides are TGCGCCAGCAGGGGTGATTGGGCCACTGAAGCTTTCTTT. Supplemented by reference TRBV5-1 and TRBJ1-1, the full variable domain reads KAGVTQTPRYLIKTRGQQVTLSCSPISGHRSVSWYQQTPGQGLQFLFEYFSETQRNKGNFPGRFSGRQFSNSRSEMNVSTLELGDSALYLCASRGDWATEAFFGQGTRLTVV.